The T cell receptor beta chain described here comes from a study of T cell repertoires in cytomegalovirus infection. TCRdb passed the reads through MiXCR, listing each CDR3 protein once. In the table there are more than 200,000 distinct CDR3 sequences, roughly 9% of which are singletons. CDR1 and CDR2 (germline): MNHNS, SASEGT. This CDR3 has 18 residues. Trimming removed 5 bases at V and 4 bases at J, with 24 bases between. This clonotype appeared many times. The chain uses TRBV6-1 and TRBJ2-1, with TRBD1 as a possible D gene (6 bases). The receptor was derived from a human donor in good health (CMV status not recorded). Some clones in this sample may be carry-over from other donors' samples. The sequenced sample was PBMCs. CDR3 in DNA: TGTGCCAGCAGTTTTCCCCTCAAGATCAGGGGTACATACAATGAGCAGTTCTTC. Residues: CASSFPLKIRGTYNEQFF.